These T cell receptor beta chains were read from a single sample in a study of T cells in Graves' hyperthyroidism and ophthalmopathy. TCRdb re-called the multiplex PCR reads with MiXCR, one entry per CDR3 protein. The sample lists more than 300,000 distinct CDR3 sequences; roughly 15% were seen once. The sample was blood. The source is a woman in her 30s with Graves' hyperthyroidism that later progressed to Graves' ophthalmopathy. Both conserved end residues are part of each CDR3. The D gene is left open where the match is weak. Expanded clones get a size class; other rows say once, few or many, or leave the size out.

d_gene	abundance	v_gene	j_gene	CDR3aa	CDR3nt
TRBD1	NA	TRBV28	TRBJ1-2	CASISLGQSYGYTF	TGTGCCAGCATCTCTCTGGGACAGTCCTATGGCTACACCTTC
NA	few	TRBV18	TRBJ2-7	CASSPFSGETYEQYF	TGTGCCAGCTCACCATTCTCCGGGGAAACCTACGAGCAGTACTTC
NA	many	TRBV6-1	TRBJ1-1	CASSEDAEAFF	TGTGCCAGCAGTGAGGACGCTGAAGCTTTCTTT
NA	many	TRBV18	TRBJ1-2	CASSPQGVGGYTF	TGTGCCAGCTCACCCCAGGGAGTTGGAGGCTACACCTTC
NA	few	TRBV30	TRBJ1-3	CAWSYRLLIAGNTIYF	TGTGCCTGGAGTTATAGACTCTTAATCGCTGGAAACACCATATATTTT
NA	many	TRBV27	TRBJ1-2	CASSLSNSPNYGYTF	TGTGCCAGCAGTTTATCGAACAGTCCTAACTATGGCTACACCTTC
TRBD1	many	TRBV30	TRBJ2-7	CAWGTGTGYYEQYF	TGTGCCTGGGGTACCGGGACAGGGTACTACGAGCAGTACTTC
TRBD1	many	TRBV6-1	TRBJ1-4	CASSVLGGDEKLFF	TGTGCCAGCAGTGTACTAGGGGGCGATGAAAAACTGTTTTTT
TRBD2	many	TRBV20-1	TRBJ2-7	CSAHSRTSAYEQYF	TGCAGTGCTCATTCACGGACTAGCGCCTACGAGCAGTACTTC
TRBD1	many	TRBV5-8	TRBJ1-4	CASSLGLGQDNEKLFF	TGTGCCAGCAGCTTGGGGTTGGGACAGGATAATGAAAAACTGTTTTTT